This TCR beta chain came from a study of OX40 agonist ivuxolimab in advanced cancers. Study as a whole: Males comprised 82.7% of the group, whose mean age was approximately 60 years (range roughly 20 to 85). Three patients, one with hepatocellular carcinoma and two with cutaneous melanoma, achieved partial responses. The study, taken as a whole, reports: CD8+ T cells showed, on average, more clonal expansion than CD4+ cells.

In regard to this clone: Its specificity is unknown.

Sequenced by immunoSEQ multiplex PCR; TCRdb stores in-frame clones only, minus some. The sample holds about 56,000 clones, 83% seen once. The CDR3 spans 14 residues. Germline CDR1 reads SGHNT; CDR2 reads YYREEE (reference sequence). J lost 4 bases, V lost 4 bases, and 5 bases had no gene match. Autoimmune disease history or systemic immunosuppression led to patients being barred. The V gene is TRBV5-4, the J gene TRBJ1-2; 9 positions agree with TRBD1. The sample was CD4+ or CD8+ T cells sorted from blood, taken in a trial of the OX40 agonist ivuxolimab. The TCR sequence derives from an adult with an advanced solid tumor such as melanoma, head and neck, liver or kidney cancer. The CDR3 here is CASSSGQGTYGYTF. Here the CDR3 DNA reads TGTGCCAGCAGCAGCGGACAGGGGACCTATGGCTACACCTTC.